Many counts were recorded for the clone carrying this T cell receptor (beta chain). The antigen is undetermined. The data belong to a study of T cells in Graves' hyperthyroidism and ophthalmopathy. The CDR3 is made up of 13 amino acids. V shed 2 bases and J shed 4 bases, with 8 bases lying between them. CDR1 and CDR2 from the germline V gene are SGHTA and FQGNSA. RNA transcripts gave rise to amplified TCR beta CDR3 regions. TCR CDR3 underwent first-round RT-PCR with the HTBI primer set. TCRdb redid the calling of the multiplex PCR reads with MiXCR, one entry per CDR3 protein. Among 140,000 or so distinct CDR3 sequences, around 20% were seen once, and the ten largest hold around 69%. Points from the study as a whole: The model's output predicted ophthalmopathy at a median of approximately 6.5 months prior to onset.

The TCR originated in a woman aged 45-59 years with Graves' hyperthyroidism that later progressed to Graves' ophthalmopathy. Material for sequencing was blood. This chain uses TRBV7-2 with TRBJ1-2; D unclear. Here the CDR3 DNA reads TGTGCCAGCAGCTTACCGGGGTTCTATGGCTACACCTTC. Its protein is CASSLPGFYGYTF. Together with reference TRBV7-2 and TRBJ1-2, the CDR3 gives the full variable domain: GAGVSQSPSNKVTEKGKDVELRCDPISGHTALYWYRQSLGQGLEFLIYFQGNSAPDKSGLPSDRFSAERTGGSVSTLTIQRTQQEDSAVYLCASSLPGFYGYTFGSGTRLTVV.